A selection of T cell receptor beta chains follows, all from one sample in a study of blood T cell repertoires in COVID-19. Data came from immunoSEQ multiplex PCR; TCRdb stores just in-frame clones and leaves some out. The sample has some 180,000 clones; roughly 93% are singletons. The sequenced sample was peripheral blood. These TCRs come from a man aged 18 to 30 with COVID-19, enrolled during active disease. The CDR3 runs from the conserved cysteine through the conserved F or W. The D gene is left open where the match is weak. The size entry is marked missing in some rows and otherwise reads once, few, many or a size class.

>NA|TRBV29-1|TRBJ2-2|NA
CSVVLANSGNTGELFF
TGCAGCGTTGTACTAGCTAATTCGGGGAACACCGGGGAGCTGTTTTTT
>NA|TRBV7-8|TRBJ2-2|TRBD1
CASSGRDSPMGNTGELFF
TGTGCCAGCAGCGGCCGGGACAGTCCGATGGGGAACACCGGGGAGCTGTTTTTT
>few|TRBV7-3|TRBJ2-2|TRBD1
CASAGGTGELFF
TGTGCCAGCGCAGGGGGCACCGGGGAGCTGTTTTTT
>few|TRBV15|TRBJ1-1|NA
CATSRGSQGEAFF
TGTGCCACCAGCAGAGGATCCCAGGGTGAAGCTTTCTTT
>NA|TRBV30|TRBJ1-2|NA
CAWSRDNYGYTF
TGTGCCTGGAGCAGGGATAATTATGGCTACACCTTC
>NA|TRBV5-6|TRBJ2-7|TRBD1
CASSFGQGAFSYEQYF
TGTGCCAGCAGCTTTGGGCAGGGGGCCTTCTCCTACGAGCAGTACTTC
>few|TRBV7-9|TRBJ2-7|NA
CANPLRNRTCEQYF
TGTGCCAACCCCCTACGGAACAGGACCTGCGAGCAGTACTTC
>NA|TRBV7-6|TRBJ2-7|NA
CASSPGRSPYEQYF
TGTGCCAGCAGCCCAGGGCGGAGCCCCTACGAGCAGTACTTC
>NA|TRBV24-1|TRBJ2-2|TRBD1
CATRGTGRTGELFF
TGTGCCACCAGGGGGACAGGGCGGACCGGGGAGCTGTTTTTT
>NA|TRBV14|TRBJ2-1|TRBD1
CASRSTGGFYNEQFF
TGTGCCAGCAGGTCGACAGGGGGCTTCTACAATGAGCAGTTCTTC
>NA|TRBV5-8|TRBJ1-2|NA
CASSLTTGFYGYTF
TGTGCCAGCAGCTTGACGACAGGATTCTATGGCTACACCTTC
>NA|TRBV11-2|TRBJ2-7|NA
CASSSVGQNPYEQYF
TGTGCCAGCAGCTCGGTGGGGCAGAATCCCTACGAGCAGTACTTC
>NA|TRBV25-1|TRBJ1-2|NA
CASSESGREYSGYTF
TGTGCCAGCAGTGAATCCGGCAGGGAATATAGTGGCTACACCTTC
>NA|TRBV6-6|TRBJ2-7|NA
CASSYPGTGDYEQYF
TGTGCCAGCAGTTACCCCGGGACGGGGGACTACGAGCAGTACTTC
>NA|TRBV6-6|TRBJ2-1|TRBD1
CASSYRGRVYNEQFF
TGTGCCAGCAGCTACAGGGGGCGTGTGTACAATGAGCAGTTCTTC
>once|TRBV5-1|TRBJ1-1|NA
CASSLNLMNTEAFF
TGCGCCAGCAGCTTGAACCTAATGAACACTGAAGCTTTCTTT
>NA|TRBV10-3|TRBJ2-7|TRBD1
CAISDSGTGGLEQYF
TGTGCCATCAGTGATAGCGGGACAGGGGGGTTAGAGCAGTACTTC
>NA|TRBV6-6|TRBJ1-1|TRBD1
CASSFGQGTEAFF
TGTGCCAGCAGTTTTGGACAGGGGACTGAAGCTTTCTTT
>few|TRBV28|TRBJ1-2|TRBD1
CASHWGQGYGYTF
TGTGCCAGCCATTGGGGACAGGGCTATGGCTACACCTTC
>NA|TRBV9|TRBJ2-1|TRBD2
CASSPPSGNEQFF
TGTGCCAGCAGCCCTCCTAGCGGTAATGAGCAGTTCTTC
>NA|TRBV27|TRBJ1-5|NA
CASSLLGGINQPQHF
TGTGCCAGCAGTTTATTGGGGGGGATTAATCAGCCCCAGCATTTT
>once|TRBV3-1/TRBV3-2|TRBJ2-1|TRBD2
CASSQDSGTSGRWGSYNEQFF
TGTGCCAGTAGCCAAGACTCAGGCACTAGCGGGAGATGGGGCTCCTACAATGAGCAGTTCTTC
>NA|TRBV19|TRBJ1-5|TRBD1
CASSKGQGSNQPQHF
TGTGCCAGTAGTAAAGGACAGGGCAGCAATCAGCCCCAGCATTTT
>NA|TRBV18|TRBJ2-1|TRBD2
CASSPNVGSGTYNEQFF
TGTGCCAGCTCACCGAATGTGGGTAGCGGGACCTACAATGAGCAGTTCTTC
>NA|TRBV14|TRBJ2-1|NA
CASRPSAGYNEQFF
TGTGCCAGCAGACCTTCGGCCGGGTACAATGAGCAGTTCTTC
>NA|TRBV4-1|TRBJ1-1|NA
CASSQEVTRLFSAFF
TGCGCCAGCAGCCAAGAAGTCACCCGATTGTTTAGTGCTTTCTTT
>NA|TRBV4-1|TRBJ1-5|TRBD1
CASSQNIPGQGLISNQPQHF
TGCGCCAGCAGCCAGAATATCCCGGGACAGGGTCTAATAAGCAATCAGCCCCAGCATTTT
>NA|TRBV13|TRBJ2-2|TRBD2
CASSFGTSGLSTGELFF
TGTGCCAGCAGCTTCGGGACTAGCGGTTTAAGTACCGGGGAGCTGTTTTTT
>NA|TRBV18|TRBJ2-7|NA
CASSPGLSLEQYF
TGTGCCAGCTCACCAGGGCTTTCTCTTGAGCAGTACTTC
>once|TRBV12-3/TRBV12-4|TRBJ2-5|NA
CASSLRGGETQYF
TGTGCCAGCAGTTTAAGGGGTGGAGAGACCCAGTACTTC
>NA|TRBV12-5|TRBJ1-2|TRBD1
CASALGQFLTF
TGTGCTAGTGCCCTGGGACAGTTCTTAACCTTC
>NA|TRBV3-1/TRBV3-2|TRBJ1-6|NA
CASSQDRGLSPLHF
TGTGCCAGCAGCCAAGATAGAGGGCTTTCACCCCTCCACTTT
>NA|TRBV30|TRBJ1-5|NA
CAWSWAGGNQPQHF
TGTGCCTGGAGCTGGGCAGGTGGCAATCAGCCCCAGCATTTT
>NA|TRBV2|TRBJ2-1|TRBD2
CARTSEDANEQFF
TGTGCCAGGACTAGCGAAGATGCCAATGAGCAGTTCTTC
>NA|TRBV28|TRBJ2-3|NA
CASSSRWGADTQYF
TGTGCCAGCAGCTCCCGGTGGGGGGCAGATACGCAGTATTTT
>once|TRBV19|TRBJ2-3|TRBD1
CASMRSGQGTDTQYF
TGTGCCAGCATGCGCTCGGGACAGGGGACGGATACGCAGTATTTT
>NA|TRBV11-3|TRBJ2-2|TRBD1
CASSPGTGGPGELFF
TGTGCCAGCAGCCCAGGGACAGGAGGGCCCGGGGAGCTGTTTTTT
>NA|TRBV28|TRBJ2-3|NA
CASSLAAGTDTQYF
TGTGCCAGCAGTTTAGCGGCGGGCACAGATACGCAGTATTTT
>NA|TRBV13|TRBJ2-7|TRBD2
CASSLAGVAGGSYEQYF
TGTGCCAGCAGCTTAGCAGGGGTGGCGGGAGGTTCCTACGAGCAGTACTTC
>NA|TRBV3-1/TRBV3-2|TRBJ2-5|NA
CASSQGLAAALGTQYF
TGTGCCAGCAGCCAAGGATTAGCGGCCGCCTTGGGGACCCAGTACTTC
>NA|TRBV6-6|TRBJ1-2|NA
CASSYGPGRSGYTF
TGTGCCAGCAGTTACGGCCCAGGGCGGAGTGGCTACACCTTC
>NA|TRBV3-1/TRBV3-2|TRBJ1-4|TRBD1
CASSHRQGINEKLLF
TGTGCCAGCAGCCATCGACAGGGAATTAATGAAAAACTGCTTTTT
>few|TRBV7-3|TRBJ2-1|TRBD1
CASSSTPIQGAYNEQFF
TGTGCCAGCAGCTCAACCCCGATACAGGGGGCCTACAATGAGCAGTTCTTC